This T cell receptor (beta chain) was profiled in a study of T cell repertoires in cytomegalovirus infection. Across the whole study: Use of recently identified HLA-C-restricted and well-studied HLA-B-restricted CMV epitopes was part of the study. Matching HLA type, along with CMV infection, was indicated by public TCR beta signatures.

This clonotype was seen more than once but under ten times. What it binds is unknown. Study-wide results and limits: Identification of carriers of CMV plus the relevant HLA was achieved through cumulative public TCR beta family frequency. Clonotype analysis showed dominance of the ex vivo response by HLA-C-restricted CMV-specific TCR beta clonotypes.

TCRdb passed the reads through MiXCR, listing each CDR3 protein once. The sample yields some 480,000 distinct CDR3 sequences, 25% to 35% seen once. The sequences come from cultured PBMCs, collected from culture after CMV antigen stimulation. The sequence derives from a human donor in good health (CMV status not recorded). Some clones in this sample may be carry-over from other donors' samples.

CDR3 sequence: CASSLYEPGRPSNEQFF. In DNA form, the CDR3 reads TGTGCCAGCAGCTTATATGAGCCAGGGCGCCCCTCCAATGAGCAGTTCTTC. The rearrangement links TRBV7-2 to TRBJ2-1, with a weak D call TRBD1 (5 bases). The CDR3 loop spans 17 amino acids. Germline assignment: CDR1 SGHTA and CDR2 FQGNSA. The V end was cut by 2 bases, the J end by 6 bases, with 20 bases between.